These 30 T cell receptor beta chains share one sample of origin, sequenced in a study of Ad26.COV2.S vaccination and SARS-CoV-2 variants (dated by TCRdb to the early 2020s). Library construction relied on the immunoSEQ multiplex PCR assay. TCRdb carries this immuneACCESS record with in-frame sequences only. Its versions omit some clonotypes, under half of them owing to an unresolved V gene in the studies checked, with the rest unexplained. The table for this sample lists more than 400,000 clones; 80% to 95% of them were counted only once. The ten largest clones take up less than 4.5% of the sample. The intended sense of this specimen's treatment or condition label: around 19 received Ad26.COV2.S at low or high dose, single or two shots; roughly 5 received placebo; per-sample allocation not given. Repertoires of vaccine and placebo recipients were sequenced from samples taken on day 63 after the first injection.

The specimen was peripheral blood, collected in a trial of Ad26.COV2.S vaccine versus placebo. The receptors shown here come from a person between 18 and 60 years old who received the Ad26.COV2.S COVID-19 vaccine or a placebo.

CDR3 in DNA: TGTGCCAGCAGTTTACGGCGGCGGGAAGGGGAGACCCAGTACTTC. Its protein product is CASSLRRREGETQYF. The chain employs TRBV27 and TRBJ2-5, with D tentatively TRBD2 (6 bases). The CDR3 contains 15 residues. Trimming left V 2 bases short and J 5 bases short, with 15 bases between. From germline, CDR1 is MNHEY and CDR2 SMNVEV (reference sequence).

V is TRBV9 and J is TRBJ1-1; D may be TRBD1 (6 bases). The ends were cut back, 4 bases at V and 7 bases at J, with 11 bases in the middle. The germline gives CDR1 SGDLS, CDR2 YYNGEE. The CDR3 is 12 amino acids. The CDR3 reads CASSPEGGEAFF. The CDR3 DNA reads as TGTGCCAGCAGCCCAGAGGGGGGTGAAGCTTTCTTT.

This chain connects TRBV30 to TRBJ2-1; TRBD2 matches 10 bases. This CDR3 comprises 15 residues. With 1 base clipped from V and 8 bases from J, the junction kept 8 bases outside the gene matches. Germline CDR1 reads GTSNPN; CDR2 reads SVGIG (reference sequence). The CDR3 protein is CAWSAGLAEPHEQFF. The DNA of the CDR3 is TGTGCCTGGAGTGCCGGACTAGCGGAGCCCCATGAGCAGTTCTTC.

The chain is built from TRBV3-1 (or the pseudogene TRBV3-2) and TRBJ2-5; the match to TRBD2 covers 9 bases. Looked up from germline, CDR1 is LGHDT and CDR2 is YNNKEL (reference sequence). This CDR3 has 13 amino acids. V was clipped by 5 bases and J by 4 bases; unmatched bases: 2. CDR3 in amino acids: CASSGGLAETQYF. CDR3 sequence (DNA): TGTGCCAGCAGCGGGGGACTAGCAGAGACCCAGTACTTC.

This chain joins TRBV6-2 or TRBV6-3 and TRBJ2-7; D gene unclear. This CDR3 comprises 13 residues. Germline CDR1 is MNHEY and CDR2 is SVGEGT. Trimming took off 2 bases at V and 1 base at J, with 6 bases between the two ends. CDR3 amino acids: CASSYPSSYEQYF. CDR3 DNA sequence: TGTGCCAGCAGTTACCCCAGTTCCTACGAGCAGTACTTC.

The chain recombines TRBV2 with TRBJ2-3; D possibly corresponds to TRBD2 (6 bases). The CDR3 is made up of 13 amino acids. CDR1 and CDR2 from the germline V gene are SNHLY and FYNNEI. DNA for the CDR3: TGTGCTTCCGGGGACTGGGGCACAGATACGCAGTATTTT. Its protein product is CASGDWGTDTQYF.

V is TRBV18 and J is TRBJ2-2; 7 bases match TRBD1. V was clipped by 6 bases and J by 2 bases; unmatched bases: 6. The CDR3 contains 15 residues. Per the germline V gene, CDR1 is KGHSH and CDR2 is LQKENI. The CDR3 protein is CASSLGQENTGELFF. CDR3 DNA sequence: TGTGCCAGCTCTTTAGGACAGGAAAACACCGGGGAGCTGTTTTTT.

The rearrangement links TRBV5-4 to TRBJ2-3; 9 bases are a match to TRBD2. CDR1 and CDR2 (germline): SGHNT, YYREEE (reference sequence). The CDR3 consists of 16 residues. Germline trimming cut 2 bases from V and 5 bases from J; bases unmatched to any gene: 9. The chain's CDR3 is CASSLPIAGARDTQYF. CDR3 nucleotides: TGTGCCAGCAGCTTACCCATAGCGGGAGCGCGAGATACGCAGTATTTT.

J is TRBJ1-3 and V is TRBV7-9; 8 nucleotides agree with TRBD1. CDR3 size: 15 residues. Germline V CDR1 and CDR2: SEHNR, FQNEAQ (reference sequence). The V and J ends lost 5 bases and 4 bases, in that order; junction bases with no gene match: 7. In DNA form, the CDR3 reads TGTGCCAGCAGCCCTGGACAGGGCCGCGGAAACACCATATATTTT. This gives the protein CASSPGQGRGNTIYF.

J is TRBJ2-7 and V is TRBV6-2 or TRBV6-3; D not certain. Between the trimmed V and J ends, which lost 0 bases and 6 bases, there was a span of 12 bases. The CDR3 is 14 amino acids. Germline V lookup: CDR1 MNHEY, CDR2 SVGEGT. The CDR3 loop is CASSYSRSLSEQYF. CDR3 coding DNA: TGTGCCAGCAGTTACTCGAGATCGCTCAGCGAGCAGTACTTC.

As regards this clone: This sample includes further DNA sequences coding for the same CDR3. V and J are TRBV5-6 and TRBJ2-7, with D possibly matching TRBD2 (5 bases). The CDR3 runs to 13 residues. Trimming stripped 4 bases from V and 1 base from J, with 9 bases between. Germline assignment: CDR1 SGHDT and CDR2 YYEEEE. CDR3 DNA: TGTGCCAGCAGCCTGGAGGTATCCTACGAGCAGTACTTC. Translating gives CASSLEVSYEQYF.

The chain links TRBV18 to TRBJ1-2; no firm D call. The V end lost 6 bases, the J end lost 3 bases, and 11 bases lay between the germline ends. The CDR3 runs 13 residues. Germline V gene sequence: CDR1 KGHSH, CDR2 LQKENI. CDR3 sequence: CASSRDADYGYTF. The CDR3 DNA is TGTGCCAGCTCTCGCGACGCGGACTATGGCTACACCTTC.

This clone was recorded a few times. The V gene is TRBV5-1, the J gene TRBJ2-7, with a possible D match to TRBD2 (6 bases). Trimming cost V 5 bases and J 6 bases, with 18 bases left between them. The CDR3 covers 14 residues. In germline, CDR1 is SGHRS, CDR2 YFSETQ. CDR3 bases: TGCGCCAGCAGGGGCCTCCTAGCGAGCGTCGAGCAGTACTTC. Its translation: CASRGLLASVEQYF.

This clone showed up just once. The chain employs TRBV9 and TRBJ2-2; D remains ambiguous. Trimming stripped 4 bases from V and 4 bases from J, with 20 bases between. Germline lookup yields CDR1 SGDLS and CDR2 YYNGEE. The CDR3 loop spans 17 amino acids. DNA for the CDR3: TGTGCCAGCAGCCAGACGGACCACTCCGGCATCACCGGGGAGCTGTTTTTT. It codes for CASSQTDHSGITGELFF.

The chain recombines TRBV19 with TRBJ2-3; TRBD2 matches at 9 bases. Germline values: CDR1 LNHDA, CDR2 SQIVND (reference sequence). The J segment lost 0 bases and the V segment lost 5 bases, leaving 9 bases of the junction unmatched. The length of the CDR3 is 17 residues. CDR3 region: CASSASGTSISTDTQYF. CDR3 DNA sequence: TGTGCCAGTAGTGCTTCCGGGACTAGCATTAGCACAGATACGCAGTATTTT.

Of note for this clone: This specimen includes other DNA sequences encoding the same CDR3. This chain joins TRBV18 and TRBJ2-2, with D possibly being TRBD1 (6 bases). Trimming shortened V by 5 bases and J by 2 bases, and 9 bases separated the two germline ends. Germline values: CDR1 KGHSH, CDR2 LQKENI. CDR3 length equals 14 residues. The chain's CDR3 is CASSGDTNTGELFF. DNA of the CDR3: TGTGCCAGCTCAGGGGACACAAACACCGGGGAGCTGTTTTTT.

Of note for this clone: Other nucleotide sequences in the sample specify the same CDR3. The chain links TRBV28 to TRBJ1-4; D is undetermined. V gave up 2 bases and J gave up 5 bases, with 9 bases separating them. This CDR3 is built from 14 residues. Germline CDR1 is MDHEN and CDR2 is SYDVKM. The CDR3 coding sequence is TGTGCCAGCAGTTTACTTGGAGAGAATGAAAAACTGTTTTTT. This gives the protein CASSLLGENEKLFF.

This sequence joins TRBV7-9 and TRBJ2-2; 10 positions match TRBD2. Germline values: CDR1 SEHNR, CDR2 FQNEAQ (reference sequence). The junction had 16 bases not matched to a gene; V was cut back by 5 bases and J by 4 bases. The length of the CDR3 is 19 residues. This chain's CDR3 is CASSTGLAELQWSTGELFF. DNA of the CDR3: TGTGCCAGCAGCACCGGACTAGCGGAGTTACAGTGGAGCACCGGGGAGCTGTTTTTT.

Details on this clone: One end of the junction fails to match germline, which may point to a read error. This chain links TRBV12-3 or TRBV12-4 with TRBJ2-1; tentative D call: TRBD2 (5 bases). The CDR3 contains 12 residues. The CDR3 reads CASSLRLTRAVF. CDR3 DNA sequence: TGTGCCAGCAGTCTGAGACTAACCCGGGCAGTCTTC.

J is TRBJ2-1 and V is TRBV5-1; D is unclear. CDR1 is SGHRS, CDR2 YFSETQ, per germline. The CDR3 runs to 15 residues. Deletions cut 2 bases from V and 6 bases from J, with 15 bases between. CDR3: CASSLQLRFPNEQFF. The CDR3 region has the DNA TGCGCCAGCAGCTTACAGCTTCGTTTCCCCAATGAGCAGTTCTTC.

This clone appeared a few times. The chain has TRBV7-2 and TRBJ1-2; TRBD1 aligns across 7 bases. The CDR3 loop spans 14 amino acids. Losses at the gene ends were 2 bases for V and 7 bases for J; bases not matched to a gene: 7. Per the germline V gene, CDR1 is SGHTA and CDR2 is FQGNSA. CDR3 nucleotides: TGTGCCAGCAGCTTACTACAGGGGTTCTCTGGCTACACCTTC. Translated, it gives CASSLLQGFSGYTF. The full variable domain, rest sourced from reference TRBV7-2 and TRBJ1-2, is GAGVSQSPSNKVTEKGKDVELRCDPISGHTALYWYRQSLGQGLEFLIYFQGNSAPDKSGLPSDRFSAERTGGSVSTLTIQRTQQEDSAVYLCASSLLQGFSGYTFGSGTRLTVV.

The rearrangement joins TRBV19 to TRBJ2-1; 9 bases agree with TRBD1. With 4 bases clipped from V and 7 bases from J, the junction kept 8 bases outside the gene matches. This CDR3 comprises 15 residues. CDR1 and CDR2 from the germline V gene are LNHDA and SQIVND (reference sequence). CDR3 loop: CASSSLGTGPNEQFF. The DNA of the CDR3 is TGTGCCAGTAGTAGCCTCGGGACAGGGCCAAATGAGCAGTTCTTC.

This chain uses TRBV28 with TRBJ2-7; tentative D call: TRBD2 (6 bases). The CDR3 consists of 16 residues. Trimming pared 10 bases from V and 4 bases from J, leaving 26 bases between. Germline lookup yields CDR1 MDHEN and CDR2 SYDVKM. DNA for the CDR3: TGTGCCACGCGGGTATCGGGCGGGGCAGGAATTTACGAGCAGTACTTC. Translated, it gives CATRVSGGAGIYEQYF.

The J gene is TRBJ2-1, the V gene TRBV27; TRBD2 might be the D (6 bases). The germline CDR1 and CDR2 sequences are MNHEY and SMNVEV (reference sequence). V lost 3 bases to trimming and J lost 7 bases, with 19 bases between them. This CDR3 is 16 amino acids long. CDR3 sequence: CASSLRRGAYLNEQFF. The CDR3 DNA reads TGTGCCAGCAGTTTGAGGAGGGGCGCGTACTTGAATGAGCAGTTCTTC.

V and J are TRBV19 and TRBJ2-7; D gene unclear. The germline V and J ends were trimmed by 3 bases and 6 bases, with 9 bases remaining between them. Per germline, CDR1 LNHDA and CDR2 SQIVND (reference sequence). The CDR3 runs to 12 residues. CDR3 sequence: CASSISGSEQYF. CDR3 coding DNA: TGTGCCAGTAGTATCTCCGGCTCCGAGCAGTACTTC.

CDR3 DNA: TGTGCCAGCAGCCAAGGGGTACAGCCCCAGCATTTT. The encoded protein is CASSQGVQPQHF. This chain connects TRBV3-1 (or the pseudogene TRBV3-2) to TRBJ1-5; D unresolved. CDR3 length: 12 amino acids. From germline, CDR1 is LGHDT and CDR2 YNNKEL (reference sequence). V gave up 1 base and J gave up 7 bases, with 5 bases separating them.

Here the CDR3 reads CSASSWGHSNQPQHF. For the CDR3, the DNA is TGCAGTGCTAGTAGCTGGGGACATAGCAATCAGCCCCAGCATTTT. The chain has TRBV20-1 and TRBJ1-5; D is perhaps TRBD1 (6 bases). The CDR3 sequence is 15 residues long. Between the trimmed V and J ends, which lost 3 bases and 0 bases, there was a span of 12 bases. Germline V CDR1 and CDR2: DFQATT, SNEGSKA (reference sequence).

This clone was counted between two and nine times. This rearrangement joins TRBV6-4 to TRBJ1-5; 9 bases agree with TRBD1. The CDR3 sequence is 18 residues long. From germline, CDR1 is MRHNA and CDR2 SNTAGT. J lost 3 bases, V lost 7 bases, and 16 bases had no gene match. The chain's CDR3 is CASNIRDRDLLNNQPQHF. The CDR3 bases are TGTGCCAGCAATATCCGGGACAGGGACCTGCTTAACAATCAGCCCCAGCATTTT.

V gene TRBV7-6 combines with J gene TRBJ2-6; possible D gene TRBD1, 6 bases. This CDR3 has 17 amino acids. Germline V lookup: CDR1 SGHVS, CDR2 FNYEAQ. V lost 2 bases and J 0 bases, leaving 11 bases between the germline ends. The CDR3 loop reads CASSLRDTHSGANVLTF. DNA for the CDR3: TGTGCCAGCAGCTTACGGGACACCCACTCTGGGGCCAACGTCCTGACTTTC.

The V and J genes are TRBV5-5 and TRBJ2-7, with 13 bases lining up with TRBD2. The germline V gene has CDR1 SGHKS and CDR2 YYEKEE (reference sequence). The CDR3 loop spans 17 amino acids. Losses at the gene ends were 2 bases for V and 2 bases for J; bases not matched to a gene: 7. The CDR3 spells CASSFALAGGTPYEQYF. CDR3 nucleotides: TGTGCCAGCAGCTTTGCACTAGCGGGAGGGACCCCCTACGAGCAGTACTTC.